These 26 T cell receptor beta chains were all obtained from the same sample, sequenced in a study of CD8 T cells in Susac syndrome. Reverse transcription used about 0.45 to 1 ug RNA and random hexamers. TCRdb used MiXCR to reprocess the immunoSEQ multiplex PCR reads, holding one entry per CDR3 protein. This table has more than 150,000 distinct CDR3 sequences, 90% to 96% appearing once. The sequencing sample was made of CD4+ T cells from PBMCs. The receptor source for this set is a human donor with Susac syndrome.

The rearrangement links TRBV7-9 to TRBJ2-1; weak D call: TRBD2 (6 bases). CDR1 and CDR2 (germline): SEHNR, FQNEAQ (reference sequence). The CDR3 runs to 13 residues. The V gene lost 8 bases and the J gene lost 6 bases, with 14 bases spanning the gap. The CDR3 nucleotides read TGTGCCAGCCGTCTAGCGAGCTCCAATGAGCAGTTCTTC. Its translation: CASRLASSNEQFF. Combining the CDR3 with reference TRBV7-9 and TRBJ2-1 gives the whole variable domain DTGVSQNPRHKITKRGQNVTFRCDPISEHNRLYWYRQTLGQGPEFLTYFQNEAQLEKSRLLSDRFSAERPKGSFSTLEIQRTEQGDSAMYLCASRLASSNEQFFGPGTRLTVL.

CDR3 sequence: CATSDAYKARSYNEQFF. The CDR3 nucleotides read TGTGCCACCAGTGATGCCTACAAGGCCCGCTCCTACAATGAGCAGTTCTTC. The chain has TRBV24-1 and TRBJ2-1; D not certain. This CDR3 contains 17 residues. V lost 3 bases to trimming and J lost 0 bases, with 14 bases between them. Germline V gives CDR1 KGHDR, CDR2 SFDVKD.

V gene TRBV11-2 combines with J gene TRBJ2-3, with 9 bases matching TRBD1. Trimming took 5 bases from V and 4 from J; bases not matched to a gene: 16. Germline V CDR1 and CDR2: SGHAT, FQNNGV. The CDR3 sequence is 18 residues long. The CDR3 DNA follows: TGTGCCAGCAGCCGCAAAACGGGACAGGGTGCCCCCCCAGATACGCAGTATTTT. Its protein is CASSRKTGQGAPPDTQYF. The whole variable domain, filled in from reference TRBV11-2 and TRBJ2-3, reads EAGVAQSPRYKIIEKRQSVAFWCNPISGHATLYWYQQILGQGPKLLIQFQNNGVVDDSQLPKDRFSAERLKGVDSTLKIQPAKLEDSAVYLCASSRKTGQGAPPDTQYFGPGTRLTVL.

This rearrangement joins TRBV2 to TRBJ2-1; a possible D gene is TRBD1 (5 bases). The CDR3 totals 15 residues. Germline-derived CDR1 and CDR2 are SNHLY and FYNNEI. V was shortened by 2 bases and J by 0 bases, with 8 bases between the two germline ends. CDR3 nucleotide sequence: TGTGCCAGCAGTGAAAATCAGGGCTCCTACAATGAGCAGTTCTTC. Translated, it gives CASSENQGSYNEQFF.

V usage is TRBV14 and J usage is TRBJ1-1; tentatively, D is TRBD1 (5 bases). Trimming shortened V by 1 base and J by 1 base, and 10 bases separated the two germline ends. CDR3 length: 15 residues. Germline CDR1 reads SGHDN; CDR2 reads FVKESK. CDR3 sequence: CASSQVGGGNTEAFF. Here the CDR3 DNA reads TGTGCCAGCAGCCAAGTCGGGGGAGGGAACACTGAAGCTTTCTTT.

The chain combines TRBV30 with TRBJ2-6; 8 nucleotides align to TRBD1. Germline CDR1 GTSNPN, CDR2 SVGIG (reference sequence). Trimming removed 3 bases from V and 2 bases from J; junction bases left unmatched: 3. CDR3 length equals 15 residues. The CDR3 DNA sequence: TGTGCCTGGAGCGTGACAGGGGCTGGGGCCAACGTCCTGACTTTC. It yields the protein CAWSVTGAGANVLTF.

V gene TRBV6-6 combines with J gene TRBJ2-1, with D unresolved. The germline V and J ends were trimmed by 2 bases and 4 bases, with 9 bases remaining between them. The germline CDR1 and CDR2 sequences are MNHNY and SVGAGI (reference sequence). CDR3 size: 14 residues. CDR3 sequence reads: CASSYATQYNEQFF. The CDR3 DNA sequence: TGTGCCAGCAGTTACGCCACACAGTACAATGAGCAGTTCTTC.

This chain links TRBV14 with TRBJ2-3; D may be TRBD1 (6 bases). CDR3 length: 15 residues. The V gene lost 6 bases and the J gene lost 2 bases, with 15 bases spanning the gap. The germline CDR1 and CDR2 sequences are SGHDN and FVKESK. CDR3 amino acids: CASRAGQTHTDTQYF. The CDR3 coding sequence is TGTGCCAGCAGGGCAGGACAGACCCACACAGATACGCAGTATTTT.

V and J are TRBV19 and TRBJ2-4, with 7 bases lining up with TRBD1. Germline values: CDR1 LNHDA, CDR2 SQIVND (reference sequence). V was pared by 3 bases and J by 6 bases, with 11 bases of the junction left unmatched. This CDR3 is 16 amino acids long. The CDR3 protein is CASSIQRTGFRNIQYF. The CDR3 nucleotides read TGTGCCAGTAGTATCCAAAGGACAGGTTTTAGAAACATTCAGTACTTC.

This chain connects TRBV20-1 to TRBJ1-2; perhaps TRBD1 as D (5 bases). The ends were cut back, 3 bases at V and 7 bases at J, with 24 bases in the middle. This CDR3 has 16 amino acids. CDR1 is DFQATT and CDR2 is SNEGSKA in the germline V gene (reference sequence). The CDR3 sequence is CSASPGGMLTVGGYTF. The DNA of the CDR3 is TGCAGTGCTAGTCCGGGGGGGATGCTGACGGTCGGTGGCTACACCTTC.

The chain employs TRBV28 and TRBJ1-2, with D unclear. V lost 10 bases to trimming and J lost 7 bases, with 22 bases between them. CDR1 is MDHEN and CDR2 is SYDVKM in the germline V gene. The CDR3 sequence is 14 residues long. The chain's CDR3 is CATFSSLGRSGYTF. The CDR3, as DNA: TGTGCCACTTTCTCGTCTCTCGGGCGTAGTGGCTACACCTTC.

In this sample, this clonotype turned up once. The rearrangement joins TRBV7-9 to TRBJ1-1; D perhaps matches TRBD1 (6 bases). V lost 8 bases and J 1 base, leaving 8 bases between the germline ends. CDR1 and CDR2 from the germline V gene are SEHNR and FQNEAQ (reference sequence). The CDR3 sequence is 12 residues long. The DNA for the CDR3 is TGTGCCAGCGGCAGGGGGAACACTGAAGCTTTCTTT. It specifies CASGRGNTEAFF.

CDR3 coding DNA: TGTGCCTGGAGTGTAGAGGCTAACTATGGCTACACCTTC. Its protein is CAWSVEANYGYTF. This sequence joins TRBV30 and TRBJ1-2; D is uncertain. The CDR3 consists of 13 residues. Germline CDR1 and CDR2: GTSNPN and SVGIG (reference sequence). V was clipped by 0 bases and J by 0 bases, with 5 bases between them.

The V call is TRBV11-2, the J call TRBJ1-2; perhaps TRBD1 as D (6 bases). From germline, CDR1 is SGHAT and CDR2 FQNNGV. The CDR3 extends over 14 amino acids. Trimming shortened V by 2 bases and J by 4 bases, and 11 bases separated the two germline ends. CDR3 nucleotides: TGTGCCAGCAGCTTACAGGACAGCCCCTATGGCTACACCTTC. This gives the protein CASSLQDSPYGYTF.

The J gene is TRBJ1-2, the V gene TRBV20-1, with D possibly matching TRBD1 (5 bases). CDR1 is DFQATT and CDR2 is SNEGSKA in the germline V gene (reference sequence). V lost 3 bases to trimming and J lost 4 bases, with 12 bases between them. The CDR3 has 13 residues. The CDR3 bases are TGCAGTGCTAGTAACAGGTCGTCCTATGGCTACACCTTC. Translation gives CSASNRSSYGYTF.

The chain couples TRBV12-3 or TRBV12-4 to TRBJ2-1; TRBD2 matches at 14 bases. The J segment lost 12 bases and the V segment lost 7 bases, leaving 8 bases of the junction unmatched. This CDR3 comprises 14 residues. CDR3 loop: CASTLGLAGVGQFF. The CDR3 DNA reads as TGTGCCAGCACCCTGGGACTAGCGGGAGTGGGGCAGTTCTTC.

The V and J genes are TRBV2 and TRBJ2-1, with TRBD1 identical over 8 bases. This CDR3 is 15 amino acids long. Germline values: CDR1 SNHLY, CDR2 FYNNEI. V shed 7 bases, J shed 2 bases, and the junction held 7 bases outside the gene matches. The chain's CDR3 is CASKPSGGPYNEQFF. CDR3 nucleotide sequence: TGTGCCAGCAAACCATCAGGGGGCCCCTACAATGAGCAGTTCTTC.

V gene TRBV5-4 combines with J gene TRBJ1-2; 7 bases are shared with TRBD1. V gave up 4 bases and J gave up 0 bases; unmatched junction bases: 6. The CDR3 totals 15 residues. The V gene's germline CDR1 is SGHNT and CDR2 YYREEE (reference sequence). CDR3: CASSARQGSNYGYTF. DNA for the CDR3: TGTGCCAGCAGCGCCCGACAGGGTTCTAACTATGGCTACACCTTC.

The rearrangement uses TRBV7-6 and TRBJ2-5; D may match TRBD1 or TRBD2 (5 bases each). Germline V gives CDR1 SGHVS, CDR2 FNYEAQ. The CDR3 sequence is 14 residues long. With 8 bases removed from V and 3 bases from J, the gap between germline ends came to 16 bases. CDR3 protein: CASRRGGLEETQYF. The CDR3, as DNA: TGTGCCAGCCGCCGGGGCGGGTTGGAAGAGACCCAGTACTTC.

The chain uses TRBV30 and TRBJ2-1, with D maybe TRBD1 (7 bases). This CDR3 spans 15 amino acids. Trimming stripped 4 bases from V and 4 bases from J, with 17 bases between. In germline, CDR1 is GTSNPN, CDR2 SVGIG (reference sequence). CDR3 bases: TGTGCCTGGACCACCCGGGCAGGGGGGTACAATGAGCAGTTCTTC. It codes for CAWTTRAGGYNEQFF.

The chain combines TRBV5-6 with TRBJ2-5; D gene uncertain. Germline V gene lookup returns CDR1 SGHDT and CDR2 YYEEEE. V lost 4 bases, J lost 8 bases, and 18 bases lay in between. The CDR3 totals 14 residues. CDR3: CASSPALVRGTQYF. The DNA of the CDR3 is TGTGCCAGCAGCCCCGCATTAGTACGAGGAACCCAGTACTTC.

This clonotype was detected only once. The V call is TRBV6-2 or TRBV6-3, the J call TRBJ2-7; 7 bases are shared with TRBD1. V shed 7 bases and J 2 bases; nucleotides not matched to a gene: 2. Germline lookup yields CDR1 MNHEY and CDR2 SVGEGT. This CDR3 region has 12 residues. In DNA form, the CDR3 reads TGTGCCAGCAAGGGGACAGCCTACGAGCAGTACGTC. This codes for CASKGTAYEQYV.

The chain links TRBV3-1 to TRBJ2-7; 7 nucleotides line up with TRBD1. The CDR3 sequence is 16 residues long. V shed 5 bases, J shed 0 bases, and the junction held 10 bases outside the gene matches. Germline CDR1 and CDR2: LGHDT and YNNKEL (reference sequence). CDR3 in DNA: TGTGCCAGCAGCGACCCGACAGGGTCTGGCTCCTACGAGCAGTACGTC. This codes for CASSDPTGSGSYEQYV.

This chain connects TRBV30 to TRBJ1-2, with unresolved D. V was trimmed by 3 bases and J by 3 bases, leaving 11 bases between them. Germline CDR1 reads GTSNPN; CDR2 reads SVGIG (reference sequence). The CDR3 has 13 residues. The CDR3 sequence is CAWRSKRYYGYTF. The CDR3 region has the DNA TGTGCCTGGAGGTCGAAGCGTTACTATGGCTACACCTTC.

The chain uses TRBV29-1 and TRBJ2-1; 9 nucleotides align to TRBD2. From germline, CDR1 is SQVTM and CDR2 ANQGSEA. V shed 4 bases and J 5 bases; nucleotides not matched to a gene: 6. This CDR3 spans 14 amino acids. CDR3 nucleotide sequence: TGCAGCGTTGTACCTAGCGGGAAGGACAATGAGCAGTTCTTC. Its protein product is CSVVPSGKDNEQFF.

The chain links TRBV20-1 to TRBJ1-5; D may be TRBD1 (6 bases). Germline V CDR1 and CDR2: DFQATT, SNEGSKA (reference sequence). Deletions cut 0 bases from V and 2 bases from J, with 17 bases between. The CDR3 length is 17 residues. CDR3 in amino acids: CSARDIVRAGGNQPQHF. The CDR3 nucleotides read TGCAGTGCTAGAGATATCGTTCGGGCAGGGGGCAATCAGCCCCAGCATTTT.